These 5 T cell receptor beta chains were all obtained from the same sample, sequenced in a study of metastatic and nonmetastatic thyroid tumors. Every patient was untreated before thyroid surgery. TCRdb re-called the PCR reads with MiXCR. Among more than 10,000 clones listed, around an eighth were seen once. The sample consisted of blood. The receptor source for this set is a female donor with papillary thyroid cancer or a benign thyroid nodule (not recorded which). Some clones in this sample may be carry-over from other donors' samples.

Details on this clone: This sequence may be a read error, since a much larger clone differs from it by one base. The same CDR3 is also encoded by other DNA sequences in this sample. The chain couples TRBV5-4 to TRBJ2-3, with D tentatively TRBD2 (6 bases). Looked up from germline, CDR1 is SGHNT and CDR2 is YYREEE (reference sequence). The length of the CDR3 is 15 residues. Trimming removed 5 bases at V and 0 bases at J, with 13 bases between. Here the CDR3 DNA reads TGTGCCAGCAGGGTGGCGGGGACTAGCACAGATACGCAGTATTTT. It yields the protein CASRVAGTSTDTQYF.

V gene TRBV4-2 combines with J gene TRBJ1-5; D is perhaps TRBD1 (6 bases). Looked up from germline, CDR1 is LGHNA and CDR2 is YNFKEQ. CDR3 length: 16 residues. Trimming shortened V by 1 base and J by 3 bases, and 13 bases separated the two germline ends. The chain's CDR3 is CASSQGAGAFNQPQHF. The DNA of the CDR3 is TGTGCCAGCAGCCAAGGGGCAGGGGCCTTCAATCAGCCCCAGCATTTT.

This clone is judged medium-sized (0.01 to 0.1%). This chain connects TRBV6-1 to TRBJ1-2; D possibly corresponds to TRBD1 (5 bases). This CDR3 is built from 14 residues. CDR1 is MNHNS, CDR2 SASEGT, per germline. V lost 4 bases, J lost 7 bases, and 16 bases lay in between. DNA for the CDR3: TGTGCCAGCAGTGCCCCGGGCAGGGCAGTTGGCTACACCTTC. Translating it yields CASSAPGRAVGYTF.

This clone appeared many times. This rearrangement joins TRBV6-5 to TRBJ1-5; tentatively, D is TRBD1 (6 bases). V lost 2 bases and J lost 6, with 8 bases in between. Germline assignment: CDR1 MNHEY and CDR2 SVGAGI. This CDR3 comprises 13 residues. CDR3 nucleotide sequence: TGTGCCAGCAGTTACCAACAGGGTCAGCCCCAGCATTTT. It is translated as CASSYQQGQPQHF.

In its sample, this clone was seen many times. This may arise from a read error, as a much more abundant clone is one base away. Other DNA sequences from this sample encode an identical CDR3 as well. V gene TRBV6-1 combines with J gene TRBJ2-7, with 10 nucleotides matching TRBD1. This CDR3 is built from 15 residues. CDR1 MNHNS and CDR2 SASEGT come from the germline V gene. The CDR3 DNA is TGCGCCAGCAGTGCTCCCGGGACAGGGGTATACGAGCAGTACTTC. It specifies CASSAPGTGVYEQYF.